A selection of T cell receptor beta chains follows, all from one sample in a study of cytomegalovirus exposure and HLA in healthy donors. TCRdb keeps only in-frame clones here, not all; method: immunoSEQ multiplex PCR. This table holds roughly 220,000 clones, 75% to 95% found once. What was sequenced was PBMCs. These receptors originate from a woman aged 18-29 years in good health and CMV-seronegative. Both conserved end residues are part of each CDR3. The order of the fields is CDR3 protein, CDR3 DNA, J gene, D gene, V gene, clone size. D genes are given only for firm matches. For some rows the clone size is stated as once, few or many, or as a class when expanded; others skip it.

cdr3_aa: CASSLTEKNIQYF
cdr3_nt: TGCGCCAGCAGCTTGACGGAGAAAAACATTCAGTACTTC
j_call: TRBJ2-4
d_call: .
v_call: TRBV5-1
clone_size: .

cdr3_aa: CASRDGGADEKLFF
cdr3_nt: TGCGCCAGCAGGGATGGGGGCGCGGATGAAAAACTGTTTTTT
j_call: TRBJ1-4
d_call: .
v_call: TRBV5-1
clone_size: .

cdr3_aa: CASSLGSSGREADTQYF
cdr3_nt: TGCGCCAGCAGCTTGGGGTCTAGCGGGAGGGAAGCAGATACGCAGTATTTT
j_call: TRBJ2-3
d_call: TRBD2
v_call: TRBV5-1
clone_size: once

cdr3_aa: CASSPPGSGYNEQFF
cdr3_nt: TGTGCCAGCAGCCCCCCCGGTAGCGGGTACAATGAGCAGTTCTTC
j_call: TRBJ2-1
d_call: TRBD2
v_call: TRBV9
clone_size: few

cdr3_aa: CASKPRGGDHEQYF
cdr3_nt: TGTGCCAGCAAACCTAGAGGGGGAGATCACGAGCAGTACTTC
j_call: TRBJ2-7
d_call: .
v_call: TRBV6-5
clone_size: .

cdr3_aa: CASSLRQGYHEQYF
cdr3_nt: TGCGCCAGCAGCCTACGACAGGGGTACCACGAGCAGTACTTC
j_call: TRBJ2-7
d_call: TRBD1
v_call: TRBV4-1
clone_size: .

cdr3_aa: CASSLMQGDKNIQYF
cdr3_nt: TGTGCCAGCAGCTTAATGCAGGGGGACAAAAACATTCAGTACTTC
j_call: TRBJ2-4
d_call: TRBD1
v_call: TRBV7-2
clone_size: .

cdr3_aa: CASSLRRDSEQYF
cdr3_nt: TGTGCCAGCAGCTTGCGGCGCGACAGCGAGCAGTACTTC
j_call: TRBJ2-7
d_call: .
v_call: TRBV11-3
clone_size: .

cdr3_aa: CASTRTQFSYNEQFF
cdr3_nt: TGTGCCAGCACCCGAACACAGTTCTCCTACAATGAGCAGTTCTTC
j_call: TRBJ2-1
d_call: .
v_call: TRBV6-5
clone_size: .

cdr3_aa: CASQLTSGSTDTQYF
cdr3_nt: TGTGCCAGCCAACTGACTAGCGGGAGTACAGATACGCAGTATTTT
j_call: TRBJ2-3
d_call: TRBD2
v_call: TRBV28
clone_size: .

cdr3_aa: CAWSVWGGLNTEAFF
cdr3_nt: TGTGCCTGGAGTGTGTGGGGGGGCCTGAACACTGAAGCTTTCTTT
j_call: TRBJ1-1
d_call: .
v_call: TRBV30
clone_size: .

cdr3_aa: CASTTGGPSNQPQHF
cdr3_nt: TGTGCCAGCACCACCGGCGGGCCAAGCAATCAGCCCCAGCATTTT
j_call: TRBJ1-5
d_call: .
v_call: TRBV28
clone_size: .

cdr3_aa: CACTTPGQGALGELFF
cdr3_nt: TGTGCCTGTACCACACCGGGACAGGGGGCGTTGGGGGAGCTGTTTTTT
j_call: TRBJ2-2
d_call: TRBD1
v_call: TRBV30
clone_size: .

cdr3_aa: CASSSGTGGFYEQYF
cdr3_nt: TGTGCCAGCAGCTCCGGGACAGGGGGTTTTTACGAGCAGTACTTC
j_call: TRBJ2-7
d_call: TRBD1
v_call: TRBV5-5
clone_size: .

cdr3_aa: CASSLEIGGTEAFF
cdr3_nt: TGCGCCAGCAGCTTGGAAATAGGGGGCACTGAAGCTTTCTTT
j_call: TRBJ1-1
d_call: .
v_call: TRBV5-1
clone_size: .

cdr3_aa: CASSETGAGNTIYF
cdr3_nt: TGCGCCAGCAGCGAGACAGGGGCTGGAAACACCATATATTTT
j_call: TRBJ1-3
d_call: TRBD1
v_call: TRBV5-1
clone_size: .

cdr3_aa: CASSELGTGWQPQHF
cdr3_nt: TGTGCCAGCAGTGAATTGGGGACAGGCTGGCAGCCCCAGCATTTT
j_call: TRBJ1-5
d_call: TRBD1
v_call: TRBV6-1
clone_size: .

cdr3_aa: CASSLGTSVNEQFF
cdr3_nt: TGTGCCAGCAGCTTAGGGACTAGTGTCAATGAGCAGTTCTTC
j_call: TRBJ2-1
d_call: TRBD2
v_call: TRBV11-1
clone_size: .

cdr3_aa: CASGLGELDTEAFF
cdr3_nt: TGTGCCAGCGGATTAGGAGAGTTGGACACTGAAGCTTTCTTT
j_call: TRBJ1-1
d_call: .
v_call: TRBV6-6
clone_size: .

cdr3_aa: CASARRQGWDTQYF
cdr3_nt: TGTGCCAGTGCCAGGCGGCAGGGGTGGGATACGCAGTATTTT
j_call: TRBJ2-3
d_call: .
v_call: TRBV19
clone_size: .

cdr3_aa: CASSPRLQEGEAFF
cdr3_nt: TGTGCCAGCAGCCCCCGCTTGCAGGAGGGTGAAGCTTTCTTT
j_call: TRBJ1-1
d_call: .
v_call: TRBV9
clone_size: .

cdr3_aa: CASSEAGLSTYNEQFF
cdr3_nt: TGTGCCAGCAGTGAAGCGGGACTGTCGACCTACAATGAGCAGTTCTTC
j_call: TRBJ2-1
d_call: .
v_call: TRBV6-1
clone_size: .

cdr3_aa: CASSSQTGISRNQPQHF
cdr3_nt: TGTGCCAGCAGCTCGCAGACAGGGATTTCACGCAATCAGCCCCAGCATTTT
j_call: TRBJ1-5
d_call: TRBD1
v_call: TRBV7-8
clone_size: .

cdr3_aa: CASSRGDRGNQPQHF
cdr3_nt: TGTGCCAGCAGTCGTGGGGACAGGGGCAATCAGCCCCAGCATTTT
j_call: TRBJ1-5
d_call: TRBD1
v_call: TRBV6-1
clone_size: .

cdr3_aa: CASSSWTGGLPGNQPQHF
cdr3_nt: TGTGCCAGCAGTTCGTGGACAGGAGGCCTCCCTGGCAATCAGCCCCAGCATTTT
j_call: TRBJ1-5
d_call: TRBD1
v_call: TRBV28
clone_size: .

cdr3_aa: CAPRNGRDRNEKLFF
cdr3_nt: TGTGCCCCCAGGAACGGACGGGACAGAAATGAAAAACTGTTTTTT
j_call: TRBJ1-4
d_call: TRBD1
v_call: TRBV19
clone_size: .

cdr3_aa: CASSLSENYNEQFF
cdr3_nt: TGTGCCAGCAGCTTGTCGGAGAACTACAATGAGCAGTTCTTC
j_call: TRBJ2-1
d_call: .
v_call: TRBV5-4
clone_size: .

cdr3_aa: CASSITGGQGGELFF
cdr3_nt: TGTGCCAGTAGCATAACAGGGGGTCAGGGCGGGGAGCTGTTTTTT
j_call: TRBJ2-2
d_call: TRBD1
v_call: TRBV19
clone_size: .

cdr3_aa: CASGKGQTNTEAFF
cdr3_nt: TGTGCCAGCGGAAAGGGACAGACCAACACTGAAGCTTTCTTT
j_call: TRBJ1-1
d_call: TRBD1
v_call: TRBV2
clone_size: .

cdr3_aa: CASTGYDGEQYF
cdr3_nt: TGTGCCAGCACAGGGTATGACGGCGAGCAGTACTTC
j_call: TRBJ2-7
d_call: .
v_call: TRBV25-1
clone_size: .

cdr3_aa: CASSYTPDLGSYEQYF
cdr3_nt: TGTGCCAGCAGTTACACCCCCGACCTAGGATCATACGAGCAGTACTTC
j_call: TRBJ2-7
d_call: .
v_call: TRBV6-5
clone_size: .